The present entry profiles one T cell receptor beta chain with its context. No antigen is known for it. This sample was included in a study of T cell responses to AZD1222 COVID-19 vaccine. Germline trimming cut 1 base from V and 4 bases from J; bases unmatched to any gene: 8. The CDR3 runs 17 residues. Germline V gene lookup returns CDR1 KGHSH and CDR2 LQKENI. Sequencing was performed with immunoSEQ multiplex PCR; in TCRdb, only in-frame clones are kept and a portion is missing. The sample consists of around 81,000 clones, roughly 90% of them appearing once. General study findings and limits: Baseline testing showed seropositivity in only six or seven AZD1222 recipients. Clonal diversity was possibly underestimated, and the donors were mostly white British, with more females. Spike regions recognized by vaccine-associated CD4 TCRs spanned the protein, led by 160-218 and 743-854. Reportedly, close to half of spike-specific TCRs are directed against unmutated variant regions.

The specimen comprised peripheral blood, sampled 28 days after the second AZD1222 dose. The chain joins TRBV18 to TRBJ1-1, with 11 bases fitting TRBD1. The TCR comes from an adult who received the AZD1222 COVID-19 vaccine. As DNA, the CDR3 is TGTGCCAGCTCACCACTAGGACAGGGGGCGCGGGGCACTGAAGCTTTCTTT. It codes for CASSPLGQGARGTEAFF.